One and the same sample provided the 7 T cell receptor beta chains below, sequenced in a study of T cell responses to AZD1222 COVID-19 vaccine (dated by TCRdb to 2020 to 2022). Libraries were made using the immunoSEQ multiplex PCR assay. TCRdb stores this immuneACCESS table with in-frame sequences only. Part of the clones is absent; in the studies checked, under half of the shortfall reflects unresolved V genes, and no reason is known for the rest. The sample includes 130,000 to 150,000 clones, with under 95% observed a single time. Jointly, the top ten make up about 1.9% of the sample. The sample's time point label is to be understood as: about 28 days (+/-7) after the second vaccine dose. The sample here was peripheral blood, taken 28 days after the second AZD1222 dose. The source of these receptors is an adult who received the AZD1222 COVID-19 vaccine.

The J gene is TRBJ1-3, the V gene TRBV30; D uncertain. V shed 0 bases and J shed 0 bases, with 6 bases lying between them. Germline CDR1 is GTSNPN and CDR2 is SVGIG (reference sequence). The CDR3 contains 14 residues. CDR3 DNA sequence: TGTGCCTGGAGTGTAGGTGACTCTGGAAACACCATATATTTT. It is translated as CAWSVGDSGNTIYF.

The rearrangement joins TRBV5-6 to TRBJ1-5, with a tentative D call TRBD1 (6 bases). V was pared by 4 bases and J by 7 bases, with 9 bases between. CDR1 is SGHDT and CDR2 is YYEEEE in the germline V gene. This CDR3 region has 12 residues. The CDR3 DNA sequence: TGTGCCAGCAGCCTCAGGGGACAGCCCCAGCATTTT. It specifies CASSLRGQPQHF.

The chain has TRBV19 and TRBJ1-1, with D perhaps matching TRBD1 (5 bases). Germline V gene data show CDR1 as LNHDA and CDR2 as SQIVND (reference sequence). V lost 8 bases and J lost 7, with 23 bases in between. The CDR3 runs to 15 residues. The CDR3 region has the DNA TGTGCCAGTGGGGGTCTCAGGACCTATCGGGGTGAAGCTTTCTTT. Translation: CASGGLRTYRGEAFF.

The rearrangement uses TRBV10-3 and TRBJ2-1; 10 bases map to TRBD2. The CDR3 runs to 15 residues. Germline CDR1 reads ENHRY; CDR2 reads SYGVKD. V lost 8 bases, J lost 3 bases, and 7 bases stayed unmatched. The CDR3: CAIGEGLADYNEQFF. The CDR3 DNA reads TGTGCCATCGGAGAAGGACTAGCGGACTACAATGAGCAGTTCTTC.

This chain uses TRBV11-2 with TRBJ2-6; D gene ambiguous. V lost 2 bases, J lost 0 bases, and 8 bases lay in between. The germline V gene encodes CDR1 SGHAT and CDR2 FQNNGV. This CDR3 spans 16 amino acids. In DNA, the CDR3 is TGTGCCAGCAGCTTATGGGTCTTCTCTGGGGCCAACGTCCTGACTTTC. It translates to CASSLWVFSGANVLTF.

This chain connects TRBV3-1 (or the pseudogene TRBV3-2) to TRBJ1-1, with TRBD1 as a possible D gene (5 bases). Trimming stripped 4 bases from V and 7 bases from J, with 13 bases between. The CDR3 is 13 amino acids. Germline CDR1 is LGHDT and CDR2 is YNNKEL (reference sequence). The CDR3 loop reads CASSPQAGVEAFF. The CDR3 DNA sequence: TGTGCCAGCAGCCCCCAAGCGGGGGTTGAAGCTTTCTTT.

The rearrangement links TRBV12-3 or TRBV12-4 to TRBJ2-3; 8 bases align to TRBD1. The CDR3 has 13 residues. Trimming cost V 5 bases and J 4 bases; bases outside gene matches: 2. CDR3 region: CASSVQGADTQYF. CDR3 bases: TGTGCCAGCAGTGTACAGGGGGCAGATACGCAGTATTTT.